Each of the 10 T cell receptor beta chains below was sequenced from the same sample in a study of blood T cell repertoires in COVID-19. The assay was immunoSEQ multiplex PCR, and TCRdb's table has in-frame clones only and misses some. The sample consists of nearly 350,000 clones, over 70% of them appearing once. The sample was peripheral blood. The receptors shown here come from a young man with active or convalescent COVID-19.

The DNA of the CDR3 is TGCGCCAGCAGCCAGGGGAGTAATGAAAAACTGTTTTTT. Translation: CASSQGSNEKLFF. The genes are TRBV23-1 and TRBJ1-4, with D possibly being TRBD1 (6 bases). TRBV23-1 is annotated as an ORF whose role is uncertain. V shed 6 bases and J shed 4 bases, with 9 bases lying between them. This CDR3 spans 13 amino acids.

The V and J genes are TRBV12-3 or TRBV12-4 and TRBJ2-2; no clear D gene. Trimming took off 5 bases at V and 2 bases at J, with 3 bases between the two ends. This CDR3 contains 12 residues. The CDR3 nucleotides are TGTGCCAGCAGTCCTAACACCGGGGAGCTGTTTTTT. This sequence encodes CASSPNTGELFF.

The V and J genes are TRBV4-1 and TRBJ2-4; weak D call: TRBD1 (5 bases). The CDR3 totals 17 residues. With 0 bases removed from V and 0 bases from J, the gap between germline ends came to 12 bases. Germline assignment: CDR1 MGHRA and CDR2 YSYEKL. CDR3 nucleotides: TGCGCCAGCAGCCAAGAATTAGGGGTCGTAGCCAAAAACATTCAGTACTTC. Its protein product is CASSQELGVVAKNIQYF.

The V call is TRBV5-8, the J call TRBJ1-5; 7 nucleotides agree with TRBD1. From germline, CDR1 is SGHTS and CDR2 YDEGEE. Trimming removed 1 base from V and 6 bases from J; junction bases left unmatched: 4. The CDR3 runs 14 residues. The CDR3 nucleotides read TGTGCCAGCAGCTTGACCAGGGGGTCTCAGCCCCAGCATTTT. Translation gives CASSLTRGSQPQHF.

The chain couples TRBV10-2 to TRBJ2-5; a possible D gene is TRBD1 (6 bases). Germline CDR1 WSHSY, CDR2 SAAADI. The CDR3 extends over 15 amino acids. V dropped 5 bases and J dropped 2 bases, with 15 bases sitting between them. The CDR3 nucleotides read TGCGCCAGCAGTAGTACCACAGGGCTGCAAGAGACCCAGTACTTC. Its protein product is CASSSTTGLQETQYF.

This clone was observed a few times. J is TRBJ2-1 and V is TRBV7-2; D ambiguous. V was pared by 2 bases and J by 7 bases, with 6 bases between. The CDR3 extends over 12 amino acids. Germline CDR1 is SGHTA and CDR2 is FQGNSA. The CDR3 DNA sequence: TGTGCCAGCAGCTTACTTAGAAATGAGCAGTTCTTC. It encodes CASSLLRNEQFF.

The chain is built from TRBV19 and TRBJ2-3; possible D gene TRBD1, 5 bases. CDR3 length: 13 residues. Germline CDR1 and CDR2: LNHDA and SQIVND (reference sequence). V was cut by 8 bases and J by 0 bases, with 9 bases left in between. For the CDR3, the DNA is TGTGCCAGTCGCGCAGGGAGCACAGATACGCAGTATTTT. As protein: CASRAGSTDTQYF.

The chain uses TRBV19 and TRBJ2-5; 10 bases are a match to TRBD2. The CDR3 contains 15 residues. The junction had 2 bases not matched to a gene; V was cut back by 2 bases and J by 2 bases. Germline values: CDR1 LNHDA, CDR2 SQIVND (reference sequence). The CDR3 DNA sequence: TGTGCCAGTAGTATACTAGCGGGAGAACAAGAGACCCAGTACTTC. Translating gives CASSILAGEQETQYF.

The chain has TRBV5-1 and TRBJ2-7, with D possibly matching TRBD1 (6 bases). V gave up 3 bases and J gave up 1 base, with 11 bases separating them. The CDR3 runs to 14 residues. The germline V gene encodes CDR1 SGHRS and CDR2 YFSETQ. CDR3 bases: TGCGCCAGCAGCTCGAGGACAGAGTCCTACGAGCAGTACTTC. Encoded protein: CASSSRTESYEQYF.

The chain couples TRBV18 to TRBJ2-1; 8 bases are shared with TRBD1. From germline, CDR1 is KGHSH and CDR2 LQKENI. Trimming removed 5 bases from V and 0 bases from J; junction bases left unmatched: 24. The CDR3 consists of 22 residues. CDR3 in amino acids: CASSSTILRQGSLLNSYNEQFF. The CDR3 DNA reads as TGTGCCAGCTCATCAACTATCCTTCGACAGGGGTCGTTGTTGAACTCCTACAATGAGCAGTTCTTC.